This is a list of T cell receptor beta chains from one sample in a study of T cell repertoires in cytomegalovirus infection. TCRdb called the reads again in MiXCR, with one record for every CDR3 protein. The sample includes roughly 150,000 distinct CDR3 sequences, 15% to 20% seen only once; the top ten take approximately 18%. The sequencing input was CD8+ T cells from PBMCs. These receptors were taken from a human donor in good health (CMV status not recorded). Some clones in this sample may be carry-over from other donors' samples. CDR3s include the opening cysteine and the closing phenylalanine or tryptophan. Fields, in order: V gene, J gene, clone size, D gene, CDR3 protein, CDR3 DNA. D genes are given only for firm matches. Not all rows give a size; the values are once, few, many and, for expanded clones, a class.

V: TRBV28
J: TRBJ1-2
size: NA
D: NA
CDR3: CASSLEGRPLYGYTF
DNA: TGTGCCAGCAGTTTGGAGGGCAGACCGCTCTATGGCTACACCTTC

V: TRBV7-6
J: TRBJ2-3
size: few
D: TRBD2
CDR3: CASSPGLAGDRDTQYF
DNA: TGTGCCAGCAGCCCCGGACTAGCGGGAGATAGAGATACGCAGTATTTT

V: TRBV6-2/TRBV6-3
J: TRBJ2-7
size: NA
D: NA
CDR3: CASSWPHGYEQYF
DNA: TGTGCCAGCAGTTGGCCCCACGGGTACGAGCAGTACTTC

V: TRBV6-5
J: TRBJ2-7
size: few
D: NA
CDR3: CASSYFHRDLSYEQYF
DNA: TGTGCCAGCAGTTACTTCCACAGGGACCTCTCCTACGAGCAGTACTTC

V: TRBV5-1
J: TRBJ2-7
size: NA
D: NA
CDR3: CASSLGLPTYEQYF
DNA: TGCGCCAGCAGCTTAGGTCTTCCCACCTACGAGCAGTACTTC

V: TRBV28
J: TRBJ1-1
size: NA
D: NA
CDR3: CASSFGEEGEAFF
DNA: TGTGCCAGCAGTTTCGGGGAAGAGGGTGAAGCTTTCTTT

V: TRBV7-2
J: TRBJ2-7
size: many
D: NA
CDR3: CASSPRSHEQYF
DNA: TGTGCCAGCAGCCCCAGATCCCACGAGCAGTACTTC

V: TRBV2
J: TRBJ1-2
size: NA
D: NA
CDR3: CASSEDVGGDGYTF
DNA: TGTGCCAGCAGTGAAGATGTTGGAGGGGACGGCTACACCTTC

V: TRBV7-6
J: TRBJ2-1
size: NA
D: NA
CDR3: CASSLRPRLVYNEQFF
DNA: TGTGCCAGCAGCTTAAGACCGCGACTGGTTTACAATGAGCAGTTCTTC

V: TRBV7-6
J: TRBJ2-7
size: few
D: NA
CDR3: CASSHLTGEYEQYF
DNA: TGTGCCAGCAGCCATTTGACGGGGGAGTACGAGCAGTACTTC

V: TRBV5-1
J: TRBJ1-1
size: NA
D: TRBD1
CDR3: CASTRTGRNTEAFF
DNA: TGCGCCAGCACCCGGACAGGGAGGAACACTGAAGCTTTCTTT

V: TRBV7-2
J: TRBJ2-7
size: NA
D: TRBD1
CDR3: CASSQGGVIYEQYF
DNA: TGTGCCAGCAGTCAAGGGGGCGTTATTTACGAGCAGTACTTC

V: TRBV29-1
J: TRBJ1-1
size: NA
D: NA
CDR3: CSVSEAFF
DNA: TGCAGCGTATCTGAAGCTTTCTTT

V: TRBV12-3/TRBV12-4
J: TRBJ1-5
size: NA
D: TRBD1
CDR3: CASSPDRGGRYSNQPQHF
DNA: TGTGCCAGCAGTCCAGACAGGGGTGGGAGATATAGCAATCAGCCCCAGCATTTT

V: TRBV6-5
J: TRBJ2-1
size: few
D: NA
CDR3: CASTMGGPSPMNEQFF
DNA: TGTGCCAGCACCATGGGGGGCCCGTCCCCAATGAATGAGCAGTTCTTC

V: TRBV5-1
J: TRBJ1-2
size: few
D: TRBD1
CDR3: CASSLSTGGGYGYTF
DNA: TGCGCCAGCAGCTTGTCGACAGGGGGTGGCTATGGCTACACCTTC

V: TRBV7-2
J: TRBJ1-1
size: NA
D: NA
CDR3: CASRFTAGVTEAFF
DNA: TGTGCCAGCAGGTTTACGGCAGGGGTGACTGAAGCTTTCTTT

V: TRBV5-1
J: TRBJ2-7
size: NA
D: NA
CDR3: CASSLDRAHEQYF
DNA: TGCGCCAGCAGCTTGGACAGGGCCCACGAGCAGTACTTC

V: TRBV7-2
J: TRBJ2-7
size: NA
D: NA
CDR3: CASSFISGDSYEQYF
DNA: TGTGCCAGCAGCTTTATATCGGGTGACTCCTACGAGCAGTACTTC

V: TRBV7-9
J: TRBJ1-4
size: NA
D: NA
CDR3: CASSLNVFLEGEKLFF
DNA: TGTGCCAGCAGCTTAAATGTATTCCTAGAGGGTGAAAAACTGTTTTTT

V: TRBV7-2
J: TRBJ1-2
size: NA
D: TRBD1
CDR3: CASSPGTGAPHGYTF
DNA: TGTGCCAGCAGCCCCGGGACAGGCGCTCCCCACGGCTACACCTTC

V: TRBV20-1
J: TRBJ2-7
size: NA
D: NA
CDR3: CSARGRMDLSYEQYF
DNA: TGCAGTGCTAGAGGGCGGATGGACTTATCCTACGAGCAGTACTTC

V: TRBV27
J: TRBJ1-2
size: few
D: NA
CDR3: CASSLSGPPGYGYTF
DNA: TGTGCCAGCAGTTTATCTGGTCCACCGGGCTATGGCTACACCTTC

V: TRBV4-1
J: TRBJ2-3
size: NA
D: TRBD2
CDR3: CASSQDPAGGPDTQYF
DNA: TGCGCCAGCAGCCAAGATCCAGCGGGGGGGCCAGATACGCAGTATTTT

V: TRBV27
J: TRBJ2-7
size: NA
D: TRBD2
CDR3: CASRAASGGSYEQYF
DNA: TGTGCCAGCAGGGCCGCTAGCGGGGGGAGTTACGAGCAGTACTTC

V: TRBV4-1
J: TRBJ2-5
size: few
D: NA
CDR3: CASSQTVMYQETQYF
DNA: TGCGCCAGCAGCCAAACGGTGATGTACCAAGAGACCCAGTACTTC

V: TRBV6-2/TRBV6-3
J: TRBJ2-1
size: few
D: TRBD2
CDR3: CASSSRLAAYNEQFF
DNA: TGTGCCAGCAGTTCCCGACTAGCGGCTTACAATGAGCAGTTCTTC

V: TRBV6-2/TRBV6-3
J: TRBJ2-7
size: NA
D: NA
CDR3: CASTSRPGLPYEQYF
DNA: TGTGCCAGCACCAGTCGGCCAGGCTTACCCTACGAGCAGTACTTC